Listed below are T cell receptor beta chains from one sample, sequenced in a study of cytomegalovirus exposure and HLA in healthy donors. Sequencing used immunoSEQ multiplex PCR; TCRdb keeps in-frame clones, though not all of them. The data show about 150,000 clones, around 75% seen once. Sequencing was carried out using PBMCs. All receptors derive from a human donor in good health. Both conserved end residues are part of each CDR3. Fields, in order: D gene, V gene, clone size, J gene, CDR3 protein, CDR3 DNA. The D gene is left open where the match is weak. Size is omitted from some rows. Given values are once, few, many or a class for expanded clones.

NA	TRBV19	NA	TRBJ1-2	CASTPRRNYGYTF	TGTGCCAGTACCCCAAGGCGGAACTATGGCTACACCTTC
TRBD2	TRBV28	NA	TRBJ2-1	CASSSPRTSGSYNEQFF	TGTGCCAGCAGTTCCCCTAGGACTAGCGGAAGCTACAATGAGCAGTTCTTC
NA	TRBV9	NA	TRBJ1-2	CASSPQDRPNYGYTF	TGTGCCAGCAGCCCACAGGACCGGCCTAACTATGGCTACACCTTC
NA	TRBV10-2	NA	TRBJ2-3	CASSADTQYF	TGCGCCAGCAGTGCGGATACGCAGTATTTT
TRBD2	TRBV6-5	NA	TRBJ2-7	CASKFQSGVDEQYF	TGTGCCAGCAAGTTTCAGAGCGGGGTGGACGAGCAGTACTTC
TRBD1	TRBV5-1	once	TRBJ1-5	CASSLVQGASYSNQPQHF	TGCGCCAGCAGCTTGGTTCAGGGGGCATCTTATAGCAATCAGCCCCAGCATTTT
NA	TRBV6-5	NA	TRBJ2-3	CASSYSRIARPDTQYF	TGTGCCAGCAGTTACTCCAGGATCGCAAGGCCAGATACGCAGTATTTT
NA	TRBV7-9	few	TRBJ2-7	CASSLGAYEQYF	TGTGCCAGCAGCTTAGGCGCCTACGAGCAGTACTTC
NA	TRBV20-1	NA	TRBJ1-2	CSASSGRGYTF	TGCAGTGCTAGCAGTGGTCGTGGCTACACCTTC
TRBD2	TRBV29-1	NA	TRBJ2-2	CSVEDLAGNTGELFF	TGCAGCGTTGAAGATTTAGCGGGGAACACCGGGGAGCTGTTTTTT
NA	TRBV6-6	NA	TRBJ1-3	CASSYRGSSGNTIYF	TGTGCCAGCAGTTACAGGGGGAGCTCTGGAAACACCATATATTTT
NA	TRBV27	NA	TRBJ2-1	CASSHRGGLAMEGQFF	TGTGCCAGCAGTCACAGGGGAGGATTGGCCATGGAAGGGCAGTTCTTC
NA	TRBV10-3	NA	TRBJ1-6	CAISERTGDSPLHF	TGTGCCATCAGTGAGAGGACCGGGGATTCACCCCTCCACTTT
TRBD2	TRBV29-1	few	TRBJ2-1	CSVGPAGGFNEQFF	TGCAGCGTTGGCCCGGCGGGGGGGTTCAATGAGCAGTTCTTC
NA	TRBV30	NA	TRBJ1-2	CAWNRSGRNYGYTF	TGTGCCTGGAATCGCTCAGGCAGGAACTATGGCTACACCTTC
NA	TRBV6-1	NA	TRBJ1-4	CASRINEKLFF	TGTGCCAGCAGAATAAATGAAAAACTGTTTTTT
NA	TRBV14	NA	TRBJ1-4	CASTIGGEYEKLFF	TGTGCCAGCACCATAGGGGGGGAATATGAAAAACTGTTTTTT
NA	TRBV6-5	few	TRBJ2-5	CASSYQGTQYF	TGTGCCAGCAGTTACCAGGGGACCCAGTACTTC
NA	TRBV2	NA	TRBJ2-2	CASSEARVRNAGELFF	TGTGCCAGCAGTGAAGCTCGGGTCCGTAACGCCGGGGAGCTGTTTTTT
NA	TRBV7-9	NA	TRBJ1-4	CASSLSNLNEKLFF	TGTGCCAGCAGCCTGAGCAACCTTAATGAAAAACTGTTTTTT
NA	TRBV4-1	NA	TRBJ2-6	CASSQAPTESSGANVLTF	TGCGCCAGCAGCCAAGCCCCAACAGAAAGCTCTGGGGCCAACGTCCTGACTTTC
NA	TRBV19	NA	TRBJ2-6	CASTISGANVLTF	TGTGCCAGTACCATCTCTGGGGCCAACGTCCTGACTTTC
TRBD2	TRBV5-6	few	TRBJ2-1	CASSTPGGPYDEQFF	TGTGCCAGCAGCACACCGGGGGGGCCATACGATGAGCAGTTCTTC
TRBD1	TRBV12-5	NA	TRBJ1-2	CASGGRGPYYGYTF	TGTGCTAGTGGGGGCAGGGGGCCCTACTATGGCTACACCTTC
NA	TRBV6-1	NA	TRBJ2-7	CASSGGGTYEQYF	TGTGCCAGCAGTGGGGGGGGCACCTACGAGCAGTACTTC
TRBD2	TRBV19	NA	TRBJ2-2	CAGGGETNTGELFF	TGTGCCGGGGGGGGTGAGACGAACACCGGGGAGCTGTTTTTT
TRBD1	TRBV6-4	NA	TRBJ1-5	CASSADRAGGQPQHF	TGTGCCAGCAGTGCCGATAGGGCAGGGGGTCAGCCCCAGCATTTT
NA	TRBV27	once	TRBJ2-3	CASSMEGTDTQYF	TGTGCCAGCAGTATGGAGGGGACAGATACGCAGTATTTT
TRBD1	TRBV19	once	TRBJ2-1	CASSIAGGSYNEQFF	TGTGCCAGTAGCATCGCAGGGGGTTCCTACAATGAGCAGTTCTTC
TRBD2	TRBV18	few	TRBJ2-1	CASSLIRGTSGRITYNEQFF	TGTGCCAGCTCACTCATTAGAGGGACTAGCGGGAGGATAACCTACAATGAGCAGTTCTTC
TRBD2	TRBV5-4	NA	TRBJ2-3	CASSLESASGADTQYF	TGTGCCAGCAGCTTGGAGTCGGCTAGCGGGGCTGATACGCAGTATTTT
TRBD2	TRBV6-1	NA	TRBJ2-1	CASSEYSGRGRNEQFF	TGTGCCAGCAGTGAGTATAGCGGGAGGGGGAGAAATGAGCAGTTCTTC
TRBD1	TRBV9	NA	TRBJ1-4	CASSQGGFTNEKLFF	TGTGCCAGCAGCCAGGGGGGATTTACTAATGAAAAACTGTTTTTT
NA	TRBV30	NA	TRBJ2-1	CAWNDRAGSSYNEQFF	TGTGCCTGGAATGACAGGGCGGGAAGCTCCTACAATGAGCAGTTCTTC
TRBD2	TRBV10-3	NA	TRBJ2-7	CAISESKVAGAEQYF	TGTGCCATCAGTGAGTCGAAGGTAGCGGGGGCCGAGCAGTACTTC
NA	TRBV19	NA	TRBJ2-7	CASSIRGSSYEQYF	TGTGCCAGTAGTATCCGGGGAAGCTCCTACGAGCAGTACTTC
TRBD1	TRBV29-1	NA	TRBJ2-3	CSVERRDRGRLSTDTQYF	TGCAGCGTTGAGCGCCGGGACAGGGGGCGTTTGAGCACAGATACGCAGTATTTT
NA	TRBV11-2	few	TRBJ1-1	CASSQGTVPIF	TGTGCCAGCAGCCAGGGAACAGTTCCAATTTTT
NA	TRBV7-8	NA	TRBJ2-2	CASSLGQNTGELFF	TGTGCCAGCAGCTTAGGGCAGAACACCGGGGAGCTGTTTTTT
NA	TRBV11-3	NA	TRBJ2-1	CASSLVEDEQFF	TGTGCCAGCAGCTTAGTAGAGGATGAGCAGTTCTTC
TRBD1	TRBV6-5	NA	TRBJ2-5	CASSSGGTGYQTQYF	TGTGCCAGCAGTTCAGGCGGGACAGGGTACCAGACCCAGTACTTC
NA	TRBV10-1	NA	TRBJ2-2	CASSARLVTGELFF	TGCGCCAGCAGTGCGAGACTAGTTACCGGGGAGCTGTTTTTT
NA	TRBV11-3	once	TRBJ2-1	CASSLVRSSNEQFF	TGTGCCAGCAGCTTAGTTCGGTCCTCCAATGAGCAGTTCTTC
TRBD2	TRBV4-3	few	TRBJ2-1	CASSQDSSSGRALEVNEQFF	TGCGCCAGCAGCCAAGATTCCAGTAGCGGGAGGGCCCTCGAAGTCAATGAGCAGTTCTTC
NA	TRBV6-5	NA	TRBJ2-5	CASSEGVIGKTQYF	TGTGCCAGCAGTGAAGGAGTGATCGGGAAGACCCAGTACTTC
NA	TRBV2	NA	TRBJ2-3	CASSSFTRGTDTQYF	TGTGCCAGCAGTTCCTTTACTAGGGGCACAGATACGCAGTATTTT
TRBD1	TRBV7-9	few	TRBJ2-7	CASSFSGQGRYEQYF	TGTGCCAGCAGCTTTTCTGGACAGGGGAGGTACGAGCAGTACTTC
NA	TRBV6-5	NA	TRBJ2-3	CASGRGTDTQYF	TGTGCCAGCGGGAGGGGGACAGATACGCAGTATTTT
NA	TRBV10-3	NA	TRBJ2-5	CAIRDQTGPRETQYF	TGTGCCATCAGGGATCAAACAGGGCCGCGAGAGACCCAGTACTTC
NA	TRBV15	NA	TRBJ2-5	CATSRVTDETQYF	TGTGCCACCAGCAGGGTGACAGATGAGACCCAGTACTTC
NA	TRBV6-5	NA	TRBJ1-1	CASSVLTGSNTEAFF	TGTGCCAGCAGTGTTCTAACAGGGTCTAACACTGAAGCTTTCTTT
TRBD2	TRBV6-6	once	TRBJ2-1	CASSSTSGGGEQFF	TGTGCCAGCAGTTCGACTAGCGGGGGTGGGGAGCAGTTCTTC
TRBD1	TRBV5-1	NA	TRBJ1-1	CASSPQTGEHTEAFF	TGCGCCAGCAGCCCTCAGACAGGGGAGCACACTGAAGCTTTCTTT
NA	TRBV4-2	NA	TRBJ2-7	CASSQVGSQGHSYEQYF	TGTGCCAGCAGCCAAGTAGGGTCCCAGGGGCACTCCTACGAGCAGTACTTC
TRBD1	TRBV10-3	NA	TRBJ1-3	CAISRPQGESGNTIYF	TGTGCCATCAGCCGACCCCAGGGGGAATCTGGAAACACCATATATTTT